Below are 22 T cell receptor beta chains sequenced from a single sample in a study of breast tumors, draining lymph nodes, adjacent tissues. Samples came from axillary lymph nodes draining the breast cancer. One entry per CDR3 protein results from TCRdb running MiXCR on the multiplex PCR reads. The table lists about 220,000 distinct CDR3 sequences, less than 40% of them singletons. Sequencing was done on a sample of axillary lymph node tissue. Every receptor here comes from a female donor with breast cancer. Some clones in this sample may be carry-over from other donors' samples.

This clonotype appeared many times. This sequence joins TRBV20-1 and TRBJ1-2, with D perhaps TRBD1 (5 bases). The CDR3 totals 14 residues. Germline assignment: CDR1 DFQATT and CDR2 SNEGSKA (reference sequence). V was cut by 5 bases and J by 2 bases, with 15 bases left in between. Here the CDR3 DNA reads TGCAGTGCTTACCTCCGCGAGGGGAACTATGGCTACACCTTC. It codes for CSAYLREGNYGYTF.

In this sample, this clonotype turned up a few times. The chain recombines TRBV20-1 with TRBJ1-2; D possibly corresponds to TRBD1 (6 bases). The length of the CDR3 is 16 residues. V was pared by 0 bases and J by 8 bases, with 22 bases between. Germline CDR1 reads DFQATT; CDR2 reads SNEGSKA (reference sequence). CDR3 nucleotide sequence: TGCAGTGCTAGAGACCCGACCGCCCTGGGGGGCGGGGGCTACACCTTC. This encodes CSARDPTALGGGGYTF.

V and J are TRBV12-5 and TRBJ1-1; D unresolved. This CDR3 spans 10 amino acids. V shed 4 bases and J shed 8 bases, with 5 bases lying between them. Germline CDR1 reads LGHNT; CDR2 reads FRNRAP. This CDR3 is CASGSGEAFF. CDR3 nucleotides: TGTGCTAGTGGTTCGGGGGAAGCTTTCTTT.

This chain connects TRBV2 to TRBJ2-7, with D maybe TRBD2 (6 bases). The V gene's germline CDR1 is SNHLY and CDR2 FYNNEI. The V gene lost 0 bases and the J gene lost 6 bases, with 9 bases spanning the gap. CDR3 size: 13 residues. CDR3 protein: CASSEARGVEQYF. DNA for the CDR3: TGTGCCAGCAGTGAAGCTCGCGGGGTCGAGCAGTACTTC.

This clonotype was observed at least ten times. The gene calls are TRBV24-1 and TRBJ1-5; TRBD1 agrees at 9 bases. The V gene end was trimmed by 3 bases and the J gene end by 1 base; junction bases not matched to a gene: 9. The CDR3 spans 18 residues. Germline CDR1 reads KGHDR; CDR2 reads SFDVKD. CDR3 residues: CATSDLTGGGHSNQPQHF. The DNA of the CDR3 is TGTGCCACCAGTGATCTCACAGGGGGCGGGCACAGCAATCAGCCCCAGCATTTT.

The chain joins TRBV20-1 to TRBJ2-7; a weak D match, TRBD1 (6 bases). Germline CDR1 reads DFQATT; CDR2 reads SNEGSKA (reference sequence). The CDR3 consists of 14 residues. The V end was cut by 0 bases, the J end by 2 bases, with 11 bases between. The CDR3 sequence: CSARDSRTAYEQYF. In DNA, the CDR3 is TGCAGTGCTAGAGATTCCCGGACAGCCTACGAGCAGTACTTC.

This clonotype came up many times. This sequence joins TRBV12-3 or TRBV12-4 and TRBJ1-2; possibly TRBD1 for D (6 bases). The CDR3 loop spans 16 amino acids. The germline V and J ends were trimmed by 7 bases and 9 bases, with 27 bases remaining between them. The DNA of the CDR3 is TGTGCCAGCACCCTCCGAAGGGACATGTCGTCTTCTAGCTACACCTTC. Protein product: CASTLRRDMSSSSYTF.

This clonotype came up many times. This chain uses TRBV3-1 with TRBJ2-7; D ambiguous. The V end lost 5 bases, the J end lost 0 bases, and 17 bases lay between the germline ends. The CDR3 consists of 16 residues. Germline CDR1 is LGHDT and CDR2 is YNNKEL (reference sequence). CDR3 in DNA: TGTGCCAGCAGCTCCCCCCGGTTGGGCCGCTCCTACGAGCAGTACTTC. This codes for CASSSPRLGRSYEQYF.

The J gene is TRBJ2-7, the V gene TRBV6-5, with D possibly being TRBD1 or TRBD2 (5 bases each). The CDR3 runs to 15 residues. Between the trimmed V and J ends, which lost 2 bases and 3 bases, there was a span of 14 bases. From germline, CDR1 is MNHEY and CDR2 SVGAGI. The CDR3: CASSYQGRGLYEQYF. The DNA of the CDR3 is TGTGCCAGCAGTTACCAGGGACGGGGCCTCTACGAGCAGTACTTC.

With regard to this clonotype: A read error is possible here, since a much larger clone lies one base away. The CDR3 sequence: CSARPSAEQSF. The CDR3 DNA reads TGCAGTGCTAGACCTAGCGCCGAGCAGTCCTTC. The chain employs TRBV20-1 and TRBJ2-7; TRBD2 might be the D (6 bases). The CDR3 runs to 11 residues. CDR1 is DFQATT and CDR2 is SNEGSKA in the germline V gene (reference sequence).

In its sample, this clonotype was seen many times. The chain uses TRBV6-5 and TRBJ1-3; 8 bases fit TRBD1. V trimming: 5 bases; J trimming: 0 bases; junction bases outside the gene matches: 6. From germline, CDR1 is MNHEY and CDR2 SVGAGI. The CDR3 spans 16 residues. CDR3 residues: CASSGGQAPSGNTIYF. Written as DNA, the CDR3 is TGTGCCAGCAGTGGGGGACAGGCCCCCTCTGGAAACACCATATATTTT.

This clonotype appeared many times. V and J are TRBV15 and TRBJ1-4; 12 bases agree with TRBD1. Germline-derived CDR1 and CDR2 are LNHNV and YYDKDF (reference sequence). Trimming cost V 0 bases and J 11 bases; bases outside gene matches: 7. The CDR3 has 16 amino acids. The DNA of the CDR3 is TGTGCCACCAGCAGAGATCTGGGACAGGGGGCCGGGAAACTGTTTTTT. Protein sequence: CATSRDLGQGAGKLFF. The entire variable domain, with the rest obtained from reference TRBV15 and TRBJ1-4, is as follows: DAMVIQNPRYQVTQFGKPVTLSCSQTLNHNVMYWYQQKSSQAPKLLFHYYDKDFNNEADTPDNFQSRRPNTSFCFLDIRSPGLGDTAMYLCATSRDLGQGAGKLFFGSGTQLSVL.

This clonotype was detected many times. The CDR3 is CASSLDGAGNTIYF. The CDR3 bases are TGCGCCAGCAGCTTGGACGGGGCTGGAAACACCATATATTTT. J is TRBJ1-3 and V is TRBV5-1; unclear D gene. Germline V CDR1 and CDR2: SGHRS, YFSETQ. V lost 0 bases and J 2 bases, leaving 6 bases between the germline ends. The CDR3 loop spans 14 amino acids.

This clonotype was counted many times. The chain carries TRBV20-1 and TRBJ1-3, with 7 bases that match TRBD1. This CDR3 comprises 14 residues. Germline V gives CDR1 DFQATT, CDR2 SNEGSKA (reference sequence). J was trimmed by 6 bases and V by 2 bases; bases with no gene match: 7. CDR3 loop: CSARPQGTENTIYF. The CDR3 region has the DNA TGCAGTGCTAGACCACAGGGGACTGAAAACACCATATATTTT.

This clonotype occurred many times. This chain connects TRBV7-3 to TRBJ2-4; the D call may be TRBD1 or TRBD2 (5 bases each). Trimming removed 2 bases from V and 0 bases from J, with 5 bases in between. CDR3 size: 14 residues. The germline gives CDR1 SGHTA, CDR2 FQGTGA. The CDR3 protein is CASSLGGAKNIQYF. CDR3 in DNA: TGTGCCAGCAGCTTAGGGGGAGCCAAAAACATTCAGTACTTC.

This clonotype was seen repeatedly, ten times or more. This chain joins TRBV6-5 and TRBJ1-2, with D possibly being TRBD1 (6 bases). Germline V CDR1 and CDR2: MNHEY, SVGAGI. This CDR3 has 15 amino acids. Trimming removed 4 bases from V and 2 bases from J, with 14 bases in between. CDR3 DNA sequence: TGTGCCAGCAGTTGGGTGACAGGCATAAACTATGGCTACACCTTC. Its protein product is CASSWVTGINYGYTF.

A remark on this clonotype: A much larger clone differs by one base, so this may be a read error. The chain is built from TRBV11-2 and TRBJ2-7; 8 bases line up with TRBD1. The germline V gene encodes CDR1 SGHAT and CDR2 FQNNGV. The trim removed 1 base at V and 12 bases at J, leaving 11 bases unmatched. This CDR3 is built from 14 residues. CDR3: CASSLAGQAGLPYF. DNA of the CDR3: TGTGCCAGCAGCTTAGCGGGACAGGCCGGCCTACCGTACTTC.

The chain employs TRBV12-3 or TRBV12-4 and TRBJ1-1; D uncertain. This CDR3 is built from 14 residues. The V and J ends lost 7 bases and 1 base respectively, with 13 bases between them. CDR3 region: CASTRGRTNTEAFF. Here the CDR3 DNA reads TGTGCCAGCACCAGAGGACGGACGAACACTGAAGCTTTCTTT.

In the case of this clonotype: The junction differs from germline at one of its ends, possibly a read error. V gene TRBV7-9 combines with J gene TRBJ1-1, with no clear D. The germline gives CDR1 SEHNR, CDR2 FQNEAQ (reference sequence). The CDR3 has 14 residues. The CDR3 sequence is CAGSITWEGTEAFF. Here the CDR3 DNA reads TGTGCCGGCAGCATCACGTGGGAGGGCACTGAAGCTTTCTTT.

Worth noting for this clonotype: Just one base apart from a much larger clone, this may be a read error. The CDR3 sequence: CASSVSTSTGSGSTF. The CDR3 nucleotides read TGTGCCAGCAGCGTCTCTACATCGACAGGGAGCGGCTCCACCTTC. The chain couples TRBV9 to TRBJ1-2, with 7 positions matching TRBD1. The CDR3 covers 15 residues. CDR1 and CDR2 from the germline V gene are SGDLS and YYNGEE.

The genes are TRBV12-3 or TRBV12-4 and TRBJ1-1; D is unresolved. Trimming pared 6 bases from V and 4 bases from J, leaving 12 bases between. This CDR3 is 13 amino acids long. In nucleotides, the CDR3 is TGTGCCAGCAGCCTAAGGCAGTTCACTGAAGCTTTCTTT. Amino acid sequence: CASSLRQFTEAFF.

In its sample, this clonotype was seen once. The chain recombines TRBV7-9 with TRBJ2-6, with 8 nucleotides matching TRBD2. Germline lookup yields CDR1 SEHNR and CDR2 FQNEAQ (reference sequence). Unmatched junction bases numbered 0, after V lost 8 bases and J lost 0 bases. CDR3 length: 14 amino acids. Written as DNA, the CDR3 is TGTGCCAGCGGGACTAGCTCTGGGGCCAACGTCCTGACTTTC. This sequence encodes CASGTSSGANVLTF.